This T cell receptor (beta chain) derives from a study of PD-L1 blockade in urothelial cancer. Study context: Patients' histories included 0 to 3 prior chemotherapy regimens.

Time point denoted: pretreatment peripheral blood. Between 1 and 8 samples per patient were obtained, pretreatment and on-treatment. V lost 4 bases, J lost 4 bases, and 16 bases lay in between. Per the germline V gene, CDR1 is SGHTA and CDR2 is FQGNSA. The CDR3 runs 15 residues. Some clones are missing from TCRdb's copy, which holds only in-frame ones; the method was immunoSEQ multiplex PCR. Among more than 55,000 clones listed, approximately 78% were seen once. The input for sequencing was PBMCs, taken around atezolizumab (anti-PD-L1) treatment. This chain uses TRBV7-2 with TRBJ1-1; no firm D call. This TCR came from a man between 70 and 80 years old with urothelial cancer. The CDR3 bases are TGTGCCAGCAGCTCTCCTACCGATAGTGGCACTGAAGCTTTCTTT. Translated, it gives CASSSPTDSGTEAFF.